Each of the 10 T cell receptor beta chains below was sequenced from the same sample in a study of T-cell reconstitution after alpha-beta-depleted transplantation in children. This sample's TCRbeta library carried unique molecular identifier barcodes. From the PCR reads, TCRdb called clonotypes with MiXCR, one entry per CDR3 protein. Here the sample spans around 190,000 distinct CDR3 sequences, approximately 6.9% being singletons. The starting material was PBMCs, obtained before TCRalphabeta/CD19-depleted stem cell transplant. The receptor set was obtained from a boy aged 2-15 years with acute lymphoblastic leukemia, due to receive a stem cell transplant.

This clonotype has at least ten counts. This chain uses TRBV9 with TRBJ2-3; D may match TRBD1 or TRBD2 (5 bases each). The CDR3 contains 15 residues. Looked up from germline, CDR1 is SGDLS and CDR2 is YYNGEE. V shed 0 bases and J shed 3 bases, with 11 bases lying between them. CDR3 DNA sequence: TGTGCCAGCAGCGTAGCGGGGCTCGGAACAGATACGCAGTATTTT. The encoded protein is CASSVAGLGTDTQYF.

This rearrangement joins TRBV29-1 to TRBJ2-3, with TRBD2 identical over 15 bases. Germline V lookup: CDR1 SQVTM, CDR2 ANQGSEA. The CDR3 is made up of 14 amino acids. The ends lost 6 bases at V and 5 bases at J; junction bases unmatched: 3. The CDR3 is CSVRGLAGGDTQYF. DNA of the CDR3: TGCAGCGTGCGGGGACTAGCGGGAGGAGATACGCAGTATTTT.

This clonotype was observed a handful of times. The rearrangement links TRBV27 to TRBJ2-7; D might be TRBD1 (8 bases). Germline values: CDR1 MNHEY, CDR2 SMNVEV (reference sequence). This CDR3 contains 15 residues. V lost 5 bases and J lost 0, with 14 bases in between. CDR3 loop: CASSTGGGSSYEQYF. CDR3 bases: TGTGCCAGCAGTACAGGGGGGGGGAGCTCCTACGAGCAGTACTTC.

Ten or more counts support this clonotype. J is TRBJ2-3 and V is TRBV29-1; 9 nucleotides line up with TRBD2. Unmatched junction bases numbered 19, after V lost 3 bases and J lost 3 bases. Germline CDR1 SQVTM, CDR2 ANQGSEA. The CDR3 is 19 residues long. The DNA for the CDR3 is TGCAGCGTTGATCCCTACGGGGGCTTCCTTGCGGGGGGGACAGATACGCAGTATTTT. The encoded protein is CSVDPYGGFLAGGTDTQYF.

This clonotype was detected only a few times. The V call is TRBV6-5, the J call TRBJ1-3, with D unclear. Germline V lookup: CDR1 MNHEY, CDR2 SVGAGI. V lost 9 bases, J lost 8 bases, and 11 bases lay in between. The CDR3 totals 11 residues. The CDR3 here is CASSGVDTIYF. CDR3 sequence (DNA): TGTGCCAGTTCCGGGGTAGACACCATATATTTT.

This clonotype was counted at least ten times. The chain combines TRBV15 with TRBJ2-5; TRBD2 might be the D (5 bases). CDR1 is LNHNV, CDR2 YYDKDF, per germline (reference sequence). This CDR3 spans 17 amino acids. V shed 5 bases and J shed 4 bases, with 23 bases lying between them. The CDR3 nucleotides read TGTGCCACCAGCTACTTTCCCCCATCAGACGGAGGAGAGACCCAGTACTTC. This translates into CATSYFPPSDGGETQYF.

At least ten counts were recorded for this clonotype. The gene calls are TRBV14 and TRBJ2-1; D not resolved. Looked up from germline, CDR1 is SGHDN and CDR2 is FVKESK. V was shortened by 0 bases and J by 1 base, with 16 bases between the two germline ends. CDR3 length: 18 residues. The CDR3 nucleotides read TGTGCCAGCAGCCAAGATCACACGAAGTGGCCATCCTACAATGAGCAGTTCTTC. It yields the protein CASSQDHTKWPSYNEQFF.

This clonotype came up many times. The V gene is TRBV29-1, the J gene TRBJ2-1; D unresolved. V lost 1 base and J 6 bases, leaving 7 bases between the germline ends. The CDR3 loop spans 12 amino acids. CDR1 is SQVTM, CDR2 ANQGSEA, per germline. Written as DNA, the CDR3 is TGCAGCGTTGAAGGGCTGGCCAATGAGCAGTTCTTC. This sequence encodes CSVEGLANEQFF.

This clonotype was recorded many times. The chain combines TRBV12-3 or TRBV12-4 with TRBJ1-5; no definite D call. There are 16 residues in the CDR3. V lost 5 bases, J lost 2 bases, and 16 bases lay in between. The CDR3: CASSTRAPWGNQPQHF. CDR3 bases: TGTGCCAGCAGTACCCGGGCCCCTTGGGGCAATCAGCCCCAGCATTTT.

There are many counts of this clonotype. The V gene is TRBV7-2, the J gene TRBJ2-7; maybe TRBD2 (6 bases). V gave up 5 bases and J gave up 5 bases, with 19 bases separating them. The CDR3 loop spans 15 amino acids. The germline gives CDR1 SGHTA, CDR2 FQGNSA. The CDR3 sequence: CASSLTGTRGHEQYF. CDR3 DNA sequence: TGTGCCAGCAGCCTAACCGGGACTCGGGGTCACGAGCAGTACTTC.